This T cell receptor beta chain was documented in a study of T cells in Graves' hyperthyroidism and ophthalmopathy. Study conclusions and caveats: Within blood appeared most thyroid clonotypes that had expanded above 0.001. Ophthalmopathy was model-predicted a median around 6.1 months pre-onset.

Between the trimmed V and J ends, which lost 6 bases and 8 bases, there was a span of 17 bases. This CDR3 spans 14 amino acids. Germline-derived CDR1 and CDR2 are SNHLY and FYNNEI. The TCR beta CDR3 regions underwent amplification using RNA transcripts as the source. TCR CDR3 underwent first-round RT-PCR with the HTBI primer set. TCRdb processed the multiplex PCR reads anew with MiXCR; each CDR3 protein has one entry. The sample contains 600,000 to 750,000 distinct CDR3 sequences, around 16% of which appear only once. The PBMCs studied were ones that came from 8 to 10 ml fresh peripheral blood. This clonotype was seen ten or more times. Its antigen is currently unknown.

The sequenced sample was blood. V gene TRBV2 combines with J gene TRBJ2-4; tentatively, D is TRBD1 (7 bases). The sequence came from a man aged 45-65 years with Graves' hyperthyroidism. Here the CDR3 reads CASSDLEGAYIQYF. CDR3 in DNA: TGTGCCAGCAGCGACTTGGAGGGGGCGTACATTCAGTACTTC.